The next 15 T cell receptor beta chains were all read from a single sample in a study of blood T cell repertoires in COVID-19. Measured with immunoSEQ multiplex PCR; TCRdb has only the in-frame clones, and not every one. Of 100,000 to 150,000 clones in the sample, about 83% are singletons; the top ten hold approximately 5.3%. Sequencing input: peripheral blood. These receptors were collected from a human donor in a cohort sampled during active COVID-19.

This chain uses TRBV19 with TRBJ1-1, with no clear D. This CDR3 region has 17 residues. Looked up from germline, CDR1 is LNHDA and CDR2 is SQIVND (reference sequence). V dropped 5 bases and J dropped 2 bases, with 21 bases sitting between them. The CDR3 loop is CASSPRLRRGNNTEAFF. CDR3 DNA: TGTGCCAGTAGTCCAAGGTTGAGGCGGGGAAATAACACTGAAGCTTTCTTT.

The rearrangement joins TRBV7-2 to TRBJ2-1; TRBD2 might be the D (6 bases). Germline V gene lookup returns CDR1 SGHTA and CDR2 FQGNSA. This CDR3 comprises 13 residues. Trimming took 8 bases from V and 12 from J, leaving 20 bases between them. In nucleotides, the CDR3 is TGTGCCAGCGTCGGGTGGGGTCCGGGACTGCAGTTCTTC. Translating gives CASVGWGPGLQFF.

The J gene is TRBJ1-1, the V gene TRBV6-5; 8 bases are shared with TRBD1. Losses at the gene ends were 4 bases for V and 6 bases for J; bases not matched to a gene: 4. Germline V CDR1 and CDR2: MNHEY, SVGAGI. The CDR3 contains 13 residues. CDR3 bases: TGTGCCAGCAGTTCCAGGGGGCCGGCTGAAGCTTTCTTT. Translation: CASSSRGPAEAFF.

The CDR3 region is CASSYRDRQETQYF. For the CDR3, the DNA is TGTGCCAGCAGTTACCGGGACAGACAAGAGACCCAGTACTTC. This sequence joins TRBV6-5 and TRBJ2-5; TRBD1 aligns across 7 bases. Germline lookup yields CDR1 MNHEY and CDR2 SVGAGI. The CDR3 is made up of 14 amino acids. Germline trimming cut 2 bases from V and 2 bases from J; bases unmatched to any gene: 2.

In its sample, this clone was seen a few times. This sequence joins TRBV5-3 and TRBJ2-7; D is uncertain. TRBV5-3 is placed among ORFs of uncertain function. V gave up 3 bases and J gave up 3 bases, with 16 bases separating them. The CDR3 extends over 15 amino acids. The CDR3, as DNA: TGTGCCAGAAGCTCGATCGAGACAAACCTCTACGAGCAGTACTTC. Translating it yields CARSSIETNLYEQYF.

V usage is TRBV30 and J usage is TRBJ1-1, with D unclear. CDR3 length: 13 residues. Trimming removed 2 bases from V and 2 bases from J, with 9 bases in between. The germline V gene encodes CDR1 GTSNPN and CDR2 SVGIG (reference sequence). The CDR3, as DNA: TGTGCCTGGAGTCTCCAGGTTAACACTGAAGCTTTCTTT. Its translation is CAWSLQVNTEAFF. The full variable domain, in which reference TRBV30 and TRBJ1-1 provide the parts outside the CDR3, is SQTIHQWPATLVQPVGSPLSLECTVEGTSNPNLYWYRQAAGRGLQLLFYSVGIGQISSEVPQNLSASRPQDRQFILSSKKLLLSDSGFYLCAWSLQVNTEAFFGQGTRLTVV.

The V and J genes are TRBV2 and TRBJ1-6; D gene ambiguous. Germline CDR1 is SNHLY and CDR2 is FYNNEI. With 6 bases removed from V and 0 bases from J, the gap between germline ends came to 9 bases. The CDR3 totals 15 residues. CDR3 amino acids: CASRLESSYNSPLHF. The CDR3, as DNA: TGTGCCAGCAGACTCGAGAGCTCCTATAATTCACCCCTCCACTTT.

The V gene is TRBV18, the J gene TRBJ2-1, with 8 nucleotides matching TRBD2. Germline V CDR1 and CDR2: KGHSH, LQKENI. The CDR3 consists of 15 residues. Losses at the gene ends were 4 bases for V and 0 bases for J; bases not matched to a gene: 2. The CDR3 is CASSLSGSSYNEQFF. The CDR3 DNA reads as TGTGCCAGCTCACTGAGCGGGAGCTCCTACAATGAGCAGTTCTTC.

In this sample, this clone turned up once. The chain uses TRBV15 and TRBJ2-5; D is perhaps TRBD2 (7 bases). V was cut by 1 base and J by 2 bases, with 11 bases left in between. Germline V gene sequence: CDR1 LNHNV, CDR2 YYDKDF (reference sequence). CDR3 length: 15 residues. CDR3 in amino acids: CATSRGEGVQETQYF. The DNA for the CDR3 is TGTGCCACCAGCAGAGGGGAGGGGGTTCAAGAGACCCAGTACTTC.

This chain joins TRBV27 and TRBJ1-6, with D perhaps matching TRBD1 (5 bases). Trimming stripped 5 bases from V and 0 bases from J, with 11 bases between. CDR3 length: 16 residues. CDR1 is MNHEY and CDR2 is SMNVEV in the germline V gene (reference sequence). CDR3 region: CASSPTVSSYNSPLHF. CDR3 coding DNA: TGTGCCAGCAGTCCGACAGTAAGCTCCTATAATTCACCCCTCCACTTT.

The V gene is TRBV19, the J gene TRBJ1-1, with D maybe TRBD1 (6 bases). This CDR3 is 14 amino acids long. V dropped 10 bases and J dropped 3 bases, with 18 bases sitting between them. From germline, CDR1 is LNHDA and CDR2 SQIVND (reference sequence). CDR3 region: CATSRKGGDTEAFF. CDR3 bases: TGTGCCACCTCCCGGAAAGGGGGGGACACTGAAGCTTTCTTT. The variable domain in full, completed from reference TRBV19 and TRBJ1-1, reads DGGITQSPKYLFRKEGQNVTLSCEQNLNHDAMYWYRQDPGQGLRLIYYSQIVNDFQKGDIAEGYSVSREKKESFPLTVTSAQKNPTAFYLCATSRKGGDTEAFFGQGTRLTVV.

CDR3 residues: CASSFGRSGRDTQYF. Written as DNA, the CDR3 is TGTGCCAGCAGCTTCGGCCGATCAGGGAGGGATACGCAGTATTTT. The chain employs TRBV5-6 and TRBJ2-3, with TRBD2 as a possible D gene (6 bases). CDR3 length equals 15 residues. Germline CDR1 and CDR2: SGHDT and YYEEEE. V was pared by 2 bases and J by 6 bases, with 16 bases between.

The CDR3: CASSQGRGLVYYEQYF. The CDR3 bases are TGTGCCAGCAGCCAAGGACGCGGACTAGTCTACTACGAGCAGTACTTC. The J gene is TRBJ2-7, the V gene TRBV3-1 (or the pseudogene TRBV3-2), with 7 bases fitting TRBD2. The CDR3 has 16 residues. The V gene end was trimmed by 1 base and the J gene end by 3 bases; junction bases not matched to a gene: 9. Per the germline V gene, CDR1 is LGHDT and CDR2 is YNNKEL (reference sequence).

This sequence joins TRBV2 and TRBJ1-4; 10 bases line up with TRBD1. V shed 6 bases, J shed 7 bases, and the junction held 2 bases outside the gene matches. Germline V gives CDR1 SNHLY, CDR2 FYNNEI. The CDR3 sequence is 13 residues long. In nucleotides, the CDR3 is TGTGCCAGCAGAGGGACAGGGGTTGAAAAACTGTTTTTT. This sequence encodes CASRGTGVEKLFF.

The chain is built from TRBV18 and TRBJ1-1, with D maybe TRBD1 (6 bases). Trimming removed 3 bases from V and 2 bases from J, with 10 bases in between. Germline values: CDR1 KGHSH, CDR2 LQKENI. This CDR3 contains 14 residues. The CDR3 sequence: CASSPTGTNTEAFF. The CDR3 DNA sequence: TGTGCCAGCTCACCGACCGGGACAAACACTGAAGCTTTCTTT.